Each of the 29 T cell receptor beta chains below was sequenced from the same sample in a study of T cell repertoires in cytomegalovirus infection. The antigens for these receptors are not known. TCRdb re-analysed the reads in MiXCR, keeping a single row per CDR3 protein. The sample lists 100,000 to 150,000 distinct CDR3 sequences, under 30% occurring once. The sequenced sample was PBMCs, sequenced either directly or after in vitro stimulation (not recorded which). The receptors stem from a human donor in good health (CMV status not recorded). Some clones in this sample may be carry-over from other donors' samples.

V gene TRBV7-3 combines with J gene TRBJ2-1; TRBD2 matches at 13 bases. In germline, CDR1 is SGHTA, CDR2 FQGTGA. With V trimmed by 5 bases and J by 7 bases, 11 bases remained unmatched. The CDR3 extends over 17 amino acids. In DNA, the CDR3 is TGTGCCAGCAGCCCTTCTCGGACTAGCGGGAGTCTTAATGAGCAGTTCTTC. Amino acids: CASSPSRTSGSLNEQFF.

The rearrangement joins TRBV24-1 to TRBJ1-1, with 8 bases matching TRBD1. V shed 9 bases, J shed 4 bases, and the junction held 12 bases outside the gene matches. From germline, CDR1 is KGHDR and CDR2 SFDVKD. The CDR3 runs to 15 residues. The CDR3: CATGGQGVWSTEAFF. CDR3 coding DNA: TGTGCCACCGGTGGACAGGGAGTTTGGAGCACTGAAGCTTTCTTT.

The V call is TRBV19, the J call TRBJ1-1, with D unresolved. From germline, CDR1 is LNHDA and CDR2 SQIVND (reference sequence). The length of the CDR3 is 13 residues. Trimming left V 3 bases short and J 2 bases short, with 7 bases between. CDR3 sequence (DNA): TGTGCCAGTAGTATCGACGGAAACACTGAAGCTTTCTTT. Residues: CASSIDGNTEAFF. Complete variable domain (other parts from reference TRBV19 and TRBJ1-1): DGGITQSPKYLFRKEGQNVTLSCEQNLNHDAMYWYRQDPGQGLRLIYYSQIVNDFQKGDIAEGYSVSREKKESFPLTVTSAQKNPTAFYLCASSIDGNTEAFFGQGTRLTVV.

The chain uses TRBV2 and TRBJ2-5; 7 bases are shared with TRBD2. Trimming removed 6 bases from V and 5 bases from J; junction bases left unmatched: 6. The CDR3 is made up of 13 amino acids. Germline assignment: CDR1 SNHLY and CDR2 FYNNEI. CDR3 sequence: CASSGGGMETQYF. Written as DNA, the CDR3 is TGTGCCAGCAGCGGGGGAGGGATGGAGACCCAGTACTTC.

A remark on this clonotype: With a much larger clone just one base away, this may be a read error. The chain joins TRBV20-1 to TRBJ2-1; maybe TRBD2 (6 bases). Trimming removed 6 bases at V and 6 bases at J, with 15 bases between. The germline gives CDR1 DFQATT, CDR2 SNEGSKA (reference sequence). The CDR3 length is 13 residues. CDR3 protein: CSARKGLSNEQFF. The CDR3 nucleotides are TGCAGTGCCCGAAAGGGACTTAGCAATGAGCAGTTCTTC.

In its sample, this clonotype was seen many times. This sequence joins TRBV7-2 and TRBJ1-1, with D perhaps matching TRBD1 (6 bases). The CDR3 has 16 residues. From germline, CDR1 is SGHTA and CDR2 FQGNSA. Trimming cost V 5 bases and J 4 bases, with 20 bases left between them. The CDR3 coding sequence is TGTGCCAGCAGCCCCGGTTTGGGGGGGCAGGGCACTGAAGCTTTCTTT. Translated, it gives CASSPGLGGQGTEAFF.

The V gene is TRBV10-3, the J gene TRBJ1-5; D is unresolved. V was pared by 0 bases and J by 3 bases, with 9 bases between. This CDR3 has 15 amino acids. Looked up from germline, CDR1 is ENHRY and CDR2 is SYGVKD. The CDR3 nucleotides are TGTGCCATCAGTGAGTCGAGCGATCCCAATCAGCCCCAGCATTTT. The encoded protein is CAISESSDPNQPQHF.

The rearrangement joins TRBV19 to TRBJ2-1; D might be TRBD1 (6 bases). V shed 4 bases and J shed 4 bases, with 8 bases lying between them. This CDR3 spans 13 amino acids. The germline CDR1 and CDR2 sequences are LNHDA and SQIVND (reference sequence). The DNA for the CDR3 is TGTGCCAGTAGTACTACAGGGTACAATGAGCAGTTCTTC. It encodes CASSTTGYNEQFF.

The chain carries TRBV29-1 and TRBJ1-3; 7 bases align to TRBD1. Looked up from germline, CDR1 is SQVTM and CDR2 is ANQGSEA. The CDR3 spans 13 residues. Trimming cost V 6 bases and J 0 bases; bases outside gene matches: 2. CDR3 protein: CSVGTASGNTIYF. The CDR3, as DNA: TGCAGCGTGGGGACAGCCTCTGGAAACACCATATATTTT.

V and J are TRBV20-1 and TRBJ1-1; D not certain. V was cut by 6 bases and J by 4 bases, with 15 bases left in between. Germline assignment: CDR1 DFQATT and CDR2 SNEGSKA (reference sequence). The CDR3 runs to 13 residues. DNA for the CDR3: TGCAGTGCCAGTACCTCCTACGGCACTGAAGCTTTCTTT. Amino acids: CSASTSYGTEAFF.

There are a few counts of this clonotype. This chain uses TRBV11-3 with TRBJ2-1; D is uncertain. The CDR3 has 12 amino acids. CDR1 SGHNT and CDR2 YENEEA come from the germline V gene. V shed 1 base and J shed 8 bases, with 6 bases lying between them. The CDR3 DNA is TGTGCCAGCAGCTTAGGGTCCTATGAGCAGTTCTTC. Translating it yields CASSLGSYEQFF.

The V call is TRBV27, the J call TRBJ2-1, with a weak D call TRBD1 (6 bases). Trimming left V 2 bases short and J 9 bases short, with 8 bases between. Germline CDR1 reads MNHEY; CDR2 reads SMNVEV (reference sequence). The CDR3 consists of 12 residues. CDR3 protein: CASSLNRAEQFF. For the CDR3, the DNA is TGTGCCAGCAGTTTAAACAGGGCTGAGCAGTTCTTC.

This chain joins TRBV19 and TRBJ2-1; 12 bases map to TRBD2. There are 16 residues in the CDR3. The junction had 3 bases not matched to a gene; V was cut back by 6 bases and J by 0 bases. Germline V CDR1 and CDR2: LNHDA, SQIVND (reference sequence). Here the CDR3 DNA reads TGTGCCAGTAGACCGACTAGCGGGAGCTCCTACAATGAGCAGTTCTTC. Protein sequence: CASRPTSGSSYNEQFF.

This clonotype was seen only a few times. This chain links TRBV5-6 with TRBJ2-5; tentatively, D is TRBD2 (5 bases). V shed 0 bases and J shed 1 base, with 10 bases lying between them. Germline loops: CDR1 SGHDT, CDR2 YYEEEE. The CDR3 is 15 amino acids. CDR3 sequence: CASSLVEASQETQYF. In DNA, the CDR3 is TGTGCCAGCAGCTTGGTGGAGGCCTCCCAAGAGACCCAGTACTTC.

This clonotype was observed many times. The CDR3 sequence: CASSQLDTQYF. The CDR3 nucleotides are TGTGCCAGCAGTCAATTGGATACGCAGTATTTT. The V and J genes are TRBV12-3 or TRBV12-4 and TRBJ2-3; D gene unclear. Trimming shortened V by 5 bases and J by 6 bases, and 6 bases separated the two germline ends. This CDR3 contains 11 residues.

This clonotype was detected only a few times. The rearrangement joins TRBV6-2 or TRBV6-3 to TRBJ2-1, with TRBD1 as a possible D gene (5 bases). Trimming cost V 2 bases and J 4 bases, with 12 bases left between them. From germline, CDR1 is MNHEY and CDR2 SVGEGT. This CDR3 spans 15 amino acids. The CDR3: CASSYPDDRYNEQFF. CDR3 in DNA: TGTGCCAGCAGTTACCCCGATGACAGATACAATGAGCAGTTCTTC.

This clonotype was observed a few times. The gene calls are TRBV5-4 and TRBJ1-1; unclear D gene. This CDR3 is built from 14 residues. Trimming took off 3 bases at V and 4 bases at J, with 13 bases between the two ends. CDR1 and CDR2 (germline): SGHNT, YYREEE (reference sequence). The CDR3 sequence is CASSWGAFTTEAFF. The CDR3 DNA is TGTGCCAGCAGCTGGGGTGCTTTTACCACTGAAGCTTTCTTT.

The rearrangement links TRBV5-8 to TRBJ1-5; no reliable D call. V lost 2 bases and J lost 6, with 18 bases in between. Germline V gene data show CDR1 as SGHTS and CDR2 as YDEGEE. CDR3 length: 16 residues. The CDR3 sequence is CASSFVVAPGGQPQHF. The CDR3 DNA is TGTGCCAGCAGCTTTGTGGTCGCCCCGGGTGGTCAGCCCCAGCATTTT.

The V and J genes are TRBV6-6 and TRBJ2-1; the match to TRBD2 covers 10 bases. V shed 7 bases, J shed 4 bases, and the junction held 1 base outside the gene matches. Germline CDR1 is MNHNY and CDR2 is SVGAGI (reference sequence). This CDR3 has 13 residues. CDR3 protein: CASTSGGYNEQFF. The CDR3 DNA is TGTGCCAGCACTAGCGGGGGATACAATGAGCAGTTCTTC.

The chain couples TRBV18 to TRBJ2-3; D ambiguous. Trimming left V 3 bases short and J 5 bases short, with 12 bases between. There are 14 residues in the CDR3. Germline-derived CDR1 and CDR2 are KGHSH and LQKENI. The CDR3 is CASSPSVGIDTQYF. The CDR3, as DNA: TGTGCCAGCTCACCTTCCGTTGGGATAGATACGCAGTATTTT.

This clonotype was recorded many times. The V gene is TRBV4-3, the J gene TRBJ2-2; no definite D call. The germline V and J ends were trimmed by 0 bases and 1 base, with 9 bases remaining between them. This CDR3 spans 16 amino acids. Germline values: CDR1 LGHNA, CDR2 YSLEER. The CDR3: CASSQDWQLNTGELFF. CDR3 in DNA: TGCGCCAGCAGCCAAGATTGGCAGTTGAACACCGGGGAGCTGTTTTTT.

The chain links TRBV20-1 to TRBJ2-1; 7 bases line up with TRBD2. The CDR3 is 14 residues long. CDR1 is DFQATT and CDR2 is SNEGSKA in the germline V gene (reference sequence). The V gene end was trimmed by 3 bases and the J gene end by 7 bases; junction bases not matched to a gene: 9. CDR3 bases: TGCAGTGCTAGCGAGGGAGGGCGGAGTAATGAGCAGTTCTTC. This sequence encodes CSASEGGRSNEQFF.

This clonotype occurred a few times. The chain has TRBV19 and TRBJ1-3; TRBD1 might be the D (5 bases). V was cut by 4 bases and J by 0 bases, with 16 bases left in between. The CDR3 contains 17 residues. Germline CDR1 is LNHDA and CDR2 is SQIVND (reference sequence). The CDR3 DNA sequence: TGTGCCAGTAGTACCCGGGGACGGAAGAGCTCTGGAAACACCATATATTTT. This sequence encodes CASSTRGRKSSGNTIYF.

This clonotype was picked up one time. The chain carries TRBV20-1 and TRBJ2-1; 9 bases are shared with TRBD2. The CDR3 is made up of 15 amino acids. Trimming took 0 bases from V and 5 from J; bases not matched to a gene: 5. Germline values: CDR1 DFQATT, CDR2 SNEGSKA (reference sequence). The CDR3 loop reads CSARERASGNNEQFF. The CDR3 DNA follows: TGCAGTGCTAGAGAGAGGGCTAGCGGGAACAATGAGCAGTTCTTC.

This clonotype has more than one count but fewer than ten. The CDR3, as DNA: TGTGCCAGCAGTTTACCCAGCGGGAGGAGGCATGAGCAGTTCTTC. This sequence encodes CASSLPSGRRHEQFF. The V gene is TRBV28, the J gene TRBJ2-1; TRBD2 matches at 9 bases. Losses at the gene ends were 2 bases for V and 8 bases for J; bases not matched to a gene: 7. This CDR3 has 15 amino acids. Germline CDR1 is MDHEN and CDR2 is SYDVKM.

This clonotype was counted only a few times. The V and J genes are TRBV28 and TRBJ2-7; 9 nucleotides match TRBD1. The CDR3 totals 14 residues. Germline V gene data show CDR1 as MDHEN and CDR2 as SYDVKM. V lost 8 bases and J lost 6; bases outside the gene matches: 11. CDR3 loop: CASQGPGQGFEQYF. DNA of the CDR3: TGTGCCAGCCAAGGACCGGGACAGGGCTTCGAGCAGTACTTC.

CDR3 sequence (DNA): TGTGCCAGCAGCCAAGATATAAGGTTCGGGGACACAGATACGCAGTATTTT. Protein product: CASSQDIRFGDTDTQYF. The gene calls are TRBV3-1 and TRBJ2-3; a possible D gene is TRBD2 (5 bases). The CDR3 contains 17 residues. Looked up from germline, CDR1 is LGHDT and CDR2 is YNNKEL (reference sequence). V was clipped by 0 bases and J by 2 bases, with 15 bases between them.

This chain joins TRBV7-2 and TRBJ2-2; tentative D call: TRBD2 (5 bases). Germline V gene data show CDR1 as SGHTA and CDR2 as FQGNSA. Deletions cut 5 bases from V and 4 bases from J, with 14 bases between. The CDR3 covers 15 residues. The CDR3 DNA reads TGTGCCAGCAGCCGCCTGGCTAGCCCCACCGGGGAGCTGTTTTTT. Encoded protein: CASSRLASPTGELFF.

This clonotype is classed as large. The V call is TRBV29-1, the J call TRBJ2-1; D unresolved. The CDR3 sequence is 11 residues long. V was cut by 1 base and J by 4 bases, with 2 bases left in between. The germline V gene encodes CDR1 SQVTM and CDR2 ANQGSEA. The CDR3 DNA reads as TGCAGCGTTGAAGGATACAATGAGCAGTTCTTC. Amino acid sequence: CSVEGYNEQFF.